Described below is a single T cell receptor beta chain sequence and its context. The antigen is undetermined. The sample originates from a study of T cells in localized non-small cell lung cancer. The germline gives CDR1 MNHNY, CDR2 SVGAGI (reference sequence). The J segment lost 6 bases and the V segment lost 5 bases, leaving 5 bases of the junction unmatched. This CDR3 contains 13 residues. Assay: immunoSEQ multiplex PCR; the TCRdb copy retains only in-frame clones and omits some. This repertoire shows approximately 35,000 clones, about nine tenths found once; its top ten account for about 2.2%. Study-wide results and caveats: When the top 100 tumor clones were examined, a median around 61 of them also appeared in the adjacent lung, which was paired and uninvolved.

The sequences come from peripheral blood, collected before any cancer treatment. The J gene is TRBJ1-2, the V gene TRBV6-6; TRBD1 agrees at 8 bases. The sequence came from a female donor of 60 years or more with stage I lung adenocarcinoma. The CDR3 here is CASSIQGGDGYTF. CDR3 coding DNA: TGTGCCAGCAGTATACAGGGGGGTGATGGCTACACCTTC.